The T cell receptor beta chain under discussion was sequenced for a study of OX40 agonist ivuxolimab in advanced cancers. For the study at large: The dose-escalation group included hepatocellular carcinoma, melanoma, renal cell carcinoma and head and neck cancer. Study outcomes and limitations: Low levels of normalized T-cell clonal expansion also appeared in some nonresponders. It was not determined which antigens were specifically recognized by the peripheral T cells that had undergone clonal expansion.

TCRdb keeps only in-frame clones here, not all; method: immunoSEQ multiplex PCR. The repertoire has fewer than 85,000 clones, more than 75% of them found once; the top ten carry 6.2%. CDR1 is LNHDA, CDR2 SQIVND, per germline (reference sequence). Trimming left V 3 bases short and J 4 bases short, with 15 bases between. The CDR3 sequence is 15 residues long. Remarks on this clone: Its cognate antigen is unknown.

The chain couples TRBV19 to TRBJ1-1, with D possibly being TRBD1 (5 bases). The clonotype was recovered from an adult with an advanced solid tumor such as melanoma, head and neck, liver or kidney cancer. Sequenced material: CD4+ or CD8+ T cells sorted from blood, taken in a trial of the OX40 agonist ivuxolimab. CDR3 in amino acids: CASSMRGGLTTEAFF. The CDR3 DNA follows: TGTGCCAGTAGTATGAGGGGTGGGCTGACCACTGAAGCTTTCTTT.